These 2 T cell receptor beta chains were all obtained from the same sample, sequenced in a study of blood T cell repertoires in COVID-19. Method: immunoSEQ multiplex PCR; TCRdb's copy keeps in-frame clones and lacks some. Here the sample spans about 83,000 clones, roughly 76% being singletons. The sample was peripheral blood. These receptors were collected from a woman older than 75 with active or convalescent COVID-19.

The chain recombines TRBV10-3 with TRBJ2-7, with 7 bases aligning to TRBD2. Germline values: CDR1 ENHRY, CDR2 SYGVKD. The V gene end was trimmed by 5 bases and the J gene end by 12 bases; junction bases not matched to a gene: 16. The CDR3 covers 14 residues. The CDR3 region is CAISLGLEAGMVYF. In DNA form, the CDR3 reads TGTGCCATCAGTCTAGGACTAGAAGCTGGGATGGTGTACTTC.

This rearrangement joins TRBV10-3 to TRBJ2-3; D is undetermined. V shed 3 bases and J shed 2 bases, with 6 bases lying between them. The CDR3 totals 13 residues. Germline loops: CDR1 ENHRY, CDR2 SYGVKD. The CDR3: CAISDPVTDTQYF. DNA of the CDR3: TGTGCCATCAGTGACCCGGTCACAGATACGCAGTATTTT.